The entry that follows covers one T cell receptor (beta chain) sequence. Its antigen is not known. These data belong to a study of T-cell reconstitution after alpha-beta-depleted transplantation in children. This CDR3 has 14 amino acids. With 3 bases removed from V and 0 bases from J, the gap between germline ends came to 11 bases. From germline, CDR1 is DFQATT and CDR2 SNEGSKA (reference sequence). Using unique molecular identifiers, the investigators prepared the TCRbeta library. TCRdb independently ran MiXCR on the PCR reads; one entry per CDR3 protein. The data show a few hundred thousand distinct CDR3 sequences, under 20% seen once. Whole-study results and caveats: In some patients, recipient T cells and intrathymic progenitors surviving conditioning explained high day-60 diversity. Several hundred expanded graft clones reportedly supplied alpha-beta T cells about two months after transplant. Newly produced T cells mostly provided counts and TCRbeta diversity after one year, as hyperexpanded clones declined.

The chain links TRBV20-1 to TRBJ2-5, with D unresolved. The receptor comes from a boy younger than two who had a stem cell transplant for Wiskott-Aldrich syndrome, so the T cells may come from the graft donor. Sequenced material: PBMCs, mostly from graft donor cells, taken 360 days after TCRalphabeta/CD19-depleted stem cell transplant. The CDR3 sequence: CSARSELYQETQYF. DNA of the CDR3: TGCAGTGCTAGGTCCGAGTTATACCAAGAGACCCAGTACTTC.